This TCR beta chain appears in the sequencing data of a study of T-cell memory formation after mild COVID-19. The overall study: The TCR clusters were mostly specific to one donor. Study-level findings and limits: Of the contracting clones, CD4+ ones lay mainly in CM and EM, and CD8+ ones in EMRA. Whereas later expanders leaned CD4+, clones contracting day 15 to 85 showed a balanced CD4/CD8 makeup.

This clonotype was found a few times. Its cognate antigen is unknown. cDNA libraries for TCR alpha and TCR beta, carrying sample barcodes and UMIs, came from 5'RACE with constant-segment primers. In TCRdb, the 5' RACE reads were re-called with MiXCR into one record per CDR3 protein. The sample consists of tens of thousands of distinct CDR3 sequences, roughly 25% of them appearing once. The sequencing input was PBMCs or a T cell subset sorted from them (not recorded which). The sequence was collected from a man younger than 35 who had mild COVID-19 (a few samples of this study predate the infection). Cell type and time point are not known.

Written as DNA, the CDR3 is TGTGCCAGCAGTGAAGCCCGGGTGGACACGTGGGTGGGCTACACCTTC. Translation: CASSEARVDTWVGYTF. This chain links TRBV6-1 with TRBJ1-2, with D possibly TRBD1 on 5 matching bases. The CDR3 totals 16 residues. Trimming left V 0 bases short and J 8 bases short, with 19 bases between. Per the germline V gene, CDR1 is MNHNS and CDR2 is SASEGT.